Presented here are 20 T cell receptor beta chains from one specimen sequenced in a study of shared clonotypes between healthy human individuals. Sequenced by immunoSEQ multiplex PCR; TCRdb stores in-frame clones only, minus some. This sample has about 380,000 clones, with about 97% found just once. The sample consisted of memory CD8+ T cells sorted from blood. The subset was: CD45RO+ cells pooled with CCR7-negative TemRA cells. These receptors originate from a man aged 30 to 45 in good health.

This clone is a singleton in its sample. The gene calls are TRBV11-2 and TRBJ2-7; D gene uncertain. Germline CDR1 and CDR2: SGHAT and FQNNGV. The CDR3 has 16 amino acids. V was trimmed by 5 bases and J by 0 bases, leaving 17 bases between them. For the CDR3, the DNA is TGTGCCAGCAGCCTCCCTCTCTCCTTCCCCTCCTACGAGCAGTACTTC. This codes for CASSLPLSFPSYEQYF.

The V call is TRBV11-3, the J call TRBJ2-1, with unresolved D. Per germline, CDR1 SGHNT and CDR2 YENEEA. The CDR3 is made up of 16 amino acids. V lost 1 base to trimming and J lost 3 bases, with 13 bases between them. The CDR3 sequence: CASSLGGTTLYNEQFF. CDR3 sequence (DNA): TGTGCCAGCAGCTTAGGAGGAACCACTCTCTACAATGAGCAGTTCTTC.

V is TRBV6-1 and J is TRBJ1-2; perhaps TRBD1 as D (5 bases). There are 15 residues in the CDR3. Trimming removed 6 bases from V and 4 bases from J, with 18 bases in between. Per the germline V gene, CDR1 is MNHNS and CDR2 is SASEGT. The CDR3 here is CASRPSGATLYGYTF. CDR3 coding DNA: TGTGCCAGCAGGCCCTCCGGGGCCACCCTCTATGGCTACACCTTC.

The chain uses TRBV7-2 and TRBJ2-2; 7 nucleotides align to TRBD2. The junction had 13 bases not matched to a gene; V was cut back by 4 bases and J by 5 bases. Germline values: CDR1 SGHTA, CDR2 FQGNSA. The CDR3 length is 17 residues. The chain's CDR3 is CASSSEPAGVRTGELFF. The CDR3 DNA sequence: TGTGCCAGCAGCTCAGAACCCGCGGGAGTTCGGACCGGGGAGCTGTTTTTT.

The chain has TRBV25-1 and TRBJ2-1, with 9 bases that match TRBD1. The CDR3 covers 16 residues. Germline assignment: CDR1 MGHDK and CDR2 SYGVNS. The ends lost 6 bases at V and 4 bases at J; junction bases unmatched: 10. CDR3 loop: CASSNYPGQGYNEQFF. CDR3 nucleotides: TGTGCCAGCAGCAACTATCCGGGACAGGGTTACAATGAGCAGTTCTTC.

In regard to this clone: The same CDR3 arises from other DNA sequences in this sample as well. The chain couples TRBV5-1 to TRBJ2-7; no clear D. Germline CDR1 reads SGHRS; CDR2 reads YFSETQ. The CDR3 contains 12 residues. Trimming pared 0 bases from V and 3 bases from J, leaving 4 bases between. This chain's CDR3 is CASSLGGYEQYF. Here the CDR3 DNA reads TGCGCCAGCAGCTTGGGGGGCTACGAGCAGTACTTC.

The chain combines TRBV6-5 with TRBJ1-4; TRBD1 matches 10 bases. The CDR3 totals 14 residues. The V segment lost 6 bases and the J segment 7 bases; nucleotides outside the gene matches: 5. Germline V CDR1 and CDR2: MNHEY, SVGAGI. The CDR3 is CASSDRGPIEKLFF. CDR3 DNA sequence: TGTGCCAGCAGCGACAGGGGGCCAATTGAAAAACTGTTTTTT.

The chain links TRBV2 to TRBJ2-3, with 11 bases fitting TRBD2. The length of the CDR3 is 14 residues. The germline V gene has CDR1 SNHLY and CDR2 FYNNEI. The ends lost 8 bases at V and 2 bases at J; junction bases unmatched: 3. The CDR3 sequence: CASRLAGNTDTQYF. In DNA, the CDR3 is TGTGCCAGCCGACTAGCGGGAAACACAGATACGCAGTATTTT.

The chain is built from TRBV19 and TRBJ1-5; tentative D call: TRBD1 (6 bases). V gave up 2 bases and J gave up 3 bases, with 11 bases separating them. The length of the CDR3 is 15 residues. From germline, CDR1 is LNHDA and CDR2 SQIVND (reference sequence). CDR3 protein: CASSITGPANQPQHF. In DNA, the CDR3 is TGTGCCAGTAGTATAACAGGGCCAGCCAATCAGCCCCAGCATTTT.

The chain couples TRBV11-2 to TRBJ2-1, with TRBD2 matching 10 bases. With V trimmed by 5 bases and J by 10 bases, 8 bases remained unmatched. The CDR3 is made up of 14 amino acids. Per germline, CDR1 SGHAT and CDR2 FQNNGV. The CDR3 sequence is CASSASSGLAEQFF. The CDR3 nucleotides are TGTGCCAGCAGCGCCTCCTCGGGACTAGCGGAGCAGTTCTTC.

The chain has TRBV10-1 and TRBJ1-5, with D tentatively TRBD1 (5 bases). Germline loops: CDR1 WNHNN, CDR2 SYGVQD (reference sequence). V lost 4 bases to trimming and J lost 3 bases, with 22 bases between them. The CDR3 is 18 amino acids. CDR3 in DNA: TGCGCCAGCAGTGCACTTAACACCACAGGACTTTACAATCAGCCCCAGCATTTT. Its translation: CASSALNTTGLYNQPQHF.

J is TRBJ1-2 and V is TRBV6-5; possibly TRBD1 for D (5 bases). The germline V gene has CDR1 MNHEY and CDR2 SVGAGI. Trimming removed 10 bases from V and 4 bases from J, with 13 bases in between. The CDR3 has 12 amino acids. CDR3 region: CATTYGAYGYTF. In nucleotides, the CDR3 is TGTGCCACCACTTACGGGGCCTATGGCTACACCTTC.

The chain recombines TRBV5-8 with TRBJ2-5; D not certain. With 6 bases removed from V and 1 base from J, the gap between germline ends came to 4 bases. The CDR3 spans 11 residues. The germline V gene has CDR1 SGHTS and CDR2 YDEGEE. The chain's CDR3 is CASTRQETQYF. The CDR3, as DNA: TGTGCCAGCACGCGCCAAGAGACCCAGTACTTC. Full variable domain (missing parts from reference TRBV5-8 and TRBJ2-5): EAGVTQSPTHLIKTRGQQATLRCSPISGHTSVYWYQQALGLGLQFLLWYDEGEERNRGNFPPRFSGRQFPNYSSELNVNALELEDSALYLCASTRQETQYFGPGTRLLVL.

This chain links TRBV20-1 with TRBJ2-1; D ambiguous. In germline, CDR1 is DFQATT, CDR2 SNEGSKA (reference sequence). The CDR3 is made up of 11 amino acids. Trimming took 5 bases from V and 0 from J, leaving 2 bases between them. The CDR3 spells CSAHSYNEQFF. DNA of the CDR3: TGCAGTGCTCACTCCTACAATGAGCAGTTCTTC.

In this sample, this clone turned up once. The chain has TRBV7-8 and TRBJ2-3, with TRBD2 matching over 10 bases. CDR1 SGHVS and CDR2 FQNEAQ come from the germline V gene. The CDR3 contains 19 residues. Germline trimming cut 4 bases from V and 4 bases from J; bases unmatched to any gene: 17. The CDR3 spells CASSSGPGLAGAGADTQYF. The DNA of the CDR3 is TGTGCCAGCAGCTCAGGGCCGGGTCTAGCGGGAGCGGGAGCAGATACGCAGTATTTT.

The chain employs TRBV19 and TRBJ2-1, with D unresolved. Germline V gene lookup returns CDR1 LNHDA and CDR2 SQIVND (reference sequence). The germline V and J ends were trimmed by 0 bases and 7 bases, with 4 bases remaining between them. The CDR3 length is 12 residues. CDR3 DNA sequence: TGTGCCAGTAGTATAGACGGGAATGAGCAGTTCTTC. Protein: CASSIDGNEQFF.

This clone appeared once. This chain joins TRBV10-2 and TRBJ2-6, with a tentative D call TRBD2 (6 bases). Germline CDR1 is WSHSY and CDR2 is SAAADI. The CDR3 consists of 16 residues. V shed 6 bases and J shed 3 bases, with 15 bases lying between them. DNA for the CDR3: TGCGCCAGCAGGCCCCAAACCGGGAGTGGGGCCAACGTCCTGACTTTC. The encoded protein is CASRPQTGSGANVLTF.

The chain has TRBV5-1 and TRBJ1-2; TRBD1 aligns across 8 bases. The CDR3 spans 15 residues. The V segment lost 0 bases and the J segment 3 bases; nucleotides outside the gene matches: 4. Germline V gives CDR1 SGHRS, CDR2 YFSETQ. The CDR3 here is CASSLATGGDYGYTF. The CDR3 nucleotides read TGCGCCAGCAGCTTGGCCACAGGGGGGGACTATGGCTACACCTTC.

The rearrangement links TRBV27 to TRBJ1-4; 7 nucleotides line up with TRBD1. CDR1 is MNHEY, CDR2 SMNVEV, per germline (reference sequence). Trimming removed 7 bases from V and 3 bases from J; junction bases left unmatched: 11. CDR3 size: 16 residues. CDR3 in DNA: TGTGCCAGCATGAGGGGGCTGGGTGGAGCTAATGAAAAACTGTTTTTT. The encoded protein is CASMRGLGGANEKLFF.

This chain joins TRBV6-5 and TRBJ1-5; the D gene is possibly TRBD1 (6 bases). The germline CDR1 and CDR2 sequences are MNHEY and SVGAGI. The CDR3 loop spans 13 amino acids. Trimming pared 7 bases from V and 5 bases from J, leaving 12 bases between. Here the CDR3 DNA reads TGTGCCAGCACCACAGGGTGGGATCAGCCCCAGCATTTT. This sequence encodes CASTTGWDQPQHF.